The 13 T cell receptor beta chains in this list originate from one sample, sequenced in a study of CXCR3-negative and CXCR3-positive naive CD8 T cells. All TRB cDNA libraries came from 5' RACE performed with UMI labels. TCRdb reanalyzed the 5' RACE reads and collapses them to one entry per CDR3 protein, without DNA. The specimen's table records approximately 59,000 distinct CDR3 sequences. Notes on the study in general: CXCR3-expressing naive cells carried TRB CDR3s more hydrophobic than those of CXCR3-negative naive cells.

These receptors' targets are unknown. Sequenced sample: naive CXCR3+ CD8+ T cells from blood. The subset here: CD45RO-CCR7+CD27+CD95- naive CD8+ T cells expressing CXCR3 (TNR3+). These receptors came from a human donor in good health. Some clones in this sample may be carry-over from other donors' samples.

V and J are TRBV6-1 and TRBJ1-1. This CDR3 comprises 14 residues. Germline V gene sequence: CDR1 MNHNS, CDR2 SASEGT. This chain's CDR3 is CASRGGGLNTEAFF.

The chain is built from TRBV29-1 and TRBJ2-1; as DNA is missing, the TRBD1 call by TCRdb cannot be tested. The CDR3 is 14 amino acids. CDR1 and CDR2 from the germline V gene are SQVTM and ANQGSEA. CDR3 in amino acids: CSVGGGRSYNEQFF.

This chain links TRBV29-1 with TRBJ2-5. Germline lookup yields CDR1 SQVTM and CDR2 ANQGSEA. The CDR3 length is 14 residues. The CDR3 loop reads CSVEDSGIQETQYF.

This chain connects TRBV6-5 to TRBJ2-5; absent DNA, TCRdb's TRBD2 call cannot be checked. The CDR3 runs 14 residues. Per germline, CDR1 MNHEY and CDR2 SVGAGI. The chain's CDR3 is CAIGDPAGGETQYF.

The CDR3: CASSLASGGGELFF. The chain combines TRBV7-7 with TRBJ2-2; TCRdb reports TRBD2, a call that lacks DNA to check it against. There are 14 residues in the CDR3. Germline-derived CDR1 and CDR2 are SSHAT and FNYEAQ (reference sequence).

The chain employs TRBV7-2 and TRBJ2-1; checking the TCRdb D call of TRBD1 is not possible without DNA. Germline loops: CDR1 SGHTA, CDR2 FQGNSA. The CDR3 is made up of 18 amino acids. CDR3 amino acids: CASSQWGQFSAPDNEQFF.

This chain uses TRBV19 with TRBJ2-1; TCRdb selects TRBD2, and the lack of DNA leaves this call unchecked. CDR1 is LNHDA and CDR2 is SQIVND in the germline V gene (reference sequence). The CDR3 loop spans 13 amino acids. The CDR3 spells CASGTTPYNEQFF.

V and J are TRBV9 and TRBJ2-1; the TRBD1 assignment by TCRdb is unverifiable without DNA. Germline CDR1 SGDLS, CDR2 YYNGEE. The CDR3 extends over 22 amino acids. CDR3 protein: CASSVGSPRGTSPALTYNEQFF.

CDR3 sequence: CASSLSGAGAYEQYF. The chain carries TRBV27 and TRBJ2-7; the D call of TRBD1 rests on TCRdb alone, since no DNA is present to check it. CDR3 length equals 15 residues. Germline V gives CDR1 MNHEY, CDR2 SMNVEV (reference sequence).

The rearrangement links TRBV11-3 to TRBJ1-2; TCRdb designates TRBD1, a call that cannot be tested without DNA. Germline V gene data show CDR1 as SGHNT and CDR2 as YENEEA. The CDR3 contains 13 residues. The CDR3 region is CASSLAGVYGYTF.

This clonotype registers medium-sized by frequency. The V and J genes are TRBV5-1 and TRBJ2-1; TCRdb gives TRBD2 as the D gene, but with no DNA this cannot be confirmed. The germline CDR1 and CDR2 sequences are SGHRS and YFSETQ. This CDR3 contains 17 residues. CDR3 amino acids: CASSHRGTGPKDNEQFF. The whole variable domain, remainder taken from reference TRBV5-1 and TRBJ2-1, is KAGVTQTPRYLIKTRGQQVTLSCSPISGHRSVSWYQQTPGQGLQFLFEYFSETQRNKGNFPGRFSGRQFSNSRSEMNVSTLELGDSALYLCASSHRGTGPKDNEQFFGPGTRLTVL.

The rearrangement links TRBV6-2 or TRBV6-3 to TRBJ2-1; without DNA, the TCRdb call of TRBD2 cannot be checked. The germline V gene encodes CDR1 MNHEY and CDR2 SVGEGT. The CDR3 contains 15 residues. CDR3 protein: CASSSTSGGIDEQFF.

CDR3 amino acids: CASSSPINEQFF. The chain has TRBV12-3 or TRBV12-4 and TRBJ2-1. The CDR3 covers 12 residues.